The 13 T cell receptor beta chains below were found in one sample sequenced in a study of OX40 agonist ivuxolimab in advanced cancers. Here immunoSEQ multiplex PCR was the method, and the copy in TCRdb shows in-frame clones only, minus some. Of about 40,000 clones in the sample, about 85% are singletons; the top ten hold about 16%. The sample here was CD4+ or CD8+ T cells sorted from blood, taken in a trial of the OX40 agonist ivuxolimab. The source of these receptors is an adult with an advanced solid tumor such as melanoma, head and neck, liver or kidney cancer.

The chain links TRBV27 to TRBJ2-7; D is perhaps TRBD2 (5 bases). CDR3 length equals 12 residues. The germline V and J ends were trimmed by 6 bases and 5 bases, with 11 bases remaining between them. Germline V gene lookup returns CDR1 MNHEY and CDR2 SMNVEV (reference sequence). The CDR3 bases are TGTGCCAGCAGGAACGGGATGGACGAGCAGTACTTC. This gives the protein CASRNGMDEQYF.

The chain's CDR3 is CASTTVTRETQYF. The CDR3 nucleotides read TGTGCCAGCACGACGGTCACGCGAGAGACCCAGTACTTC. The rearrangement joins TRBV6-1 to TRBJ2-5, with D uncertain. The CDR3 is 13 residues long. The germline V and J ends were trimmed by 7 bases and 4 bases, with 13 bases remaining between them. The germline CDR1 and CDR2 sequences are MNHNS and SASEGT.

The V and J genes are TRBV13 and TRBJ2-7, with TRBD2 as a possible D gene (5 bases). Germline CDR1 PRHDT, CDR2 FYEKMQ (reference sequence). The germline V and J ends were trimmed by 0 bases and 4 bases, with 7 bases remaining between them. CDR3 length equals 13 residues. The CDR3 reads CASSLGPGYEQYF. In nucleotides, the CDR3 is TGTGCCAGCAGCTTAGGTCCGGGGTACGAGCAGTACTTC.

V is TRBV6-5 and J is TRBJ1-1, with D tentatively TRBD1 (6 bases). This CDR3 spans 15 amino acids. In germline, CDR1 is MNHEY, CDR2 SVGAGI. Trimming stripped 3 bases from V and 3 bases from J, with 14 bases between. This CDR3 reads CASSYLGGGDTEAFF. As DNA, the CDR3 is TGTGCCAGCAGTTATCTAGGGGGGGGAGACACTGAAGCTTTCTTT.

The chain combines TRBV5-6 with TRBJ1-1, with 7 bases lining up with TRBD1. Losses at the gene ends were 4 bases for V and 5 bases for J; bases not matched to a gene: 8. The CDR3 length is 14 residues. The germline V gene has CDR1 SGHDT and CDR2 YYEEEE. In nucleotides, the CDR3 is TGTGCCAGCAGCCTTCCGGGACAGAGGACTGAAGCTTTCTTT. This codes for CASSLPGQRTEAFF.

The chain employs TRBV20-1 and TRBJ2-5, with 7 bases lining up with TRBD2. Per germline, CDR1 DFQATT and CDR2 SNEGSKA (reference sequence). V dropped 5 bases and J dropped 13; count of bases not matched to a gene: 1. CDR3 size: 8 residues. The CDR3 DNA sequence: TGCAGTGCTGGGGGGGGGTACTTC. It is translated as CSAGGGYF.

The chain uses TRBV19 and TRBJ1-1, with D unresolved. The CDR3 runs to 16 residues. Trimming removed 3 bases at V and 4 bases at J, with 18 bases between. Germline lookup yields CDR1 LNHDA and CDR2 SQIVND (reference sequence). CDR3 in amino acids: CASSIVGPTRGTEAFF. The CDR3 DNA reads TGTGCCAGTAGTATCGTTGGACCGACACGTGGCACTGAAGCTTTCTTT.

The chain uses TRBV11-3 and TRBJ1-2, with a possible D match to TRBD1 (6 bases). This CDR3 has 20 residues. The germline gives CDR1 SGHNT, CDR2 YENEEA. V lost 0 bases, J lost 7 bases, and 30 bases lay in between. CDR3 region: CASSLDNRLGKTGESPGYTF. The CDR3 DNA sequence: TGTGCCAGCAGCTTAGATAACCGCCTGGGGAAGACAGGAGAGAGCCCTGGCTACACCTTC.

On this clone: A far more abundant clone sits one base away, making this likely a read error. J is TRBJ1-2 and V is TRBV7-9, with unresolved D. With 5 bases removed from V and 8 bases from J, the gap between germline ends came to 21 bases. The CDR3 is 15 residues long. The germline V gene has CDR1 SEHNR and CDR2 FQNEAQ (reference sequence). The CDR3 protein is CASSQPRLRFWGYTF. Here the CDR3 DNA reads TGTGCCAGCAGCCAACCCAGGCTTAGATTCTGGGGCTACACCTTC.

The genes are TRBV7-9 and TRBJ1-1; weak D call: TRBD1 (5 bases). Germline V CDR1 and CDR2: SEHNR, FQNEAQ (reference sequence). Trimming removed 2 bases at V and 4 bases at J, with 8 bases between. The CDR3 extends over 13 amino acids. The CDR3 DNA follows: TGTGCCAGCAGCTTAAGACAGTTCACTGAAGCTTTCTTT. As protein: CASSLRQFTEAFF.

The chain carries TRBV11-1 and TRBJ2-3; D is perhaps TRBD2 (7 bases). CDR1 is SGHAT and CDR2 is FQDESV in the germline V gene (reference sequence). The length of the CDR3 is 15 residues. V was shortened by 1 base and J by 5 bases, with 13 bases between the two germline ends. In nucleotides, the CDR3 is TGTGCCAGCAGCTTAGAGGGGGGGGCTCGAGATACGCAGTATTTT. Its translation is CASSLEGGARDTQYF.

The gene calls are TRBV13 and TRBJ2-7; 8 bases are a match to TRBD2. Unmatched junction bases numbered 8, after V lost 5 bases and J lost 5 bases. Germline CDR1 is PRHDT and CDR2 is FYEKMQ (reference sequence). The CDR3 is made up of 14 amino acids. The CDR3 spells CASSPPGGRHEQYF. In DNA, the CDR3 is TGTGCCAGCAGCCCGCCGGGAGGGCGACACGAGCAGTACTTC.

By share, this clone counts as medium-sized (0.01 to 0.1%). The J gene is TRBJ1-1, the V gene TRBV5-1; 9 bases match TRBD1. The ends lost 5 bases at V and 3 bases at J; junction bases unmatched: 11. Germline CDR1 is SGHRS and CDR2 is YFSETQ. The CDR3 has 16 amino acids. CDR3 sequence (DNA): TGCGCCAGCAGACCGGGACAGGGTCTTTCGGACACTGAAGCTTTCTTT. Translated: CASRPGQGLSDTEAFF.